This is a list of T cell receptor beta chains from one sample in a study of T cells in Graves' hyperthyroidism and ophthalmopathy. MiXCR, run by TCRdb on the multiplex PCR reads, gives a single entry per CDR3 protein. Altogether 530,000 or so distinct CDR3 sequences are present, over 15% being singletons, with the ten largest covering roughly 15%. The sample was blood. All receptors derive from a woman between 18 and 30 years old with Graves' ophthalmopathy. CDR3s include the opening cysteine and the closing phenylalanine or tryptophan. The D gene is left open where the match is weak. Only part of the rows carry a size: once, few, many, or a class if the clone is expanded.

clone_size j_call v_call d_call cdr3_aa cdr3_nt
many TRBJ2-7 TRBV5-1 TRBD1 CASSRPGQGYYEQYF TGCGCCAGCAGCCGTCCGGGACAGGGCTACTACGAGCAGTACTTC
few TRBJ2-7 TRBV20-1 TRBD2 CSASSGGATGEQYF TGCAGTGCAAGTAGCGGGGGGGCTACGGGCGAGCAGTACTTC
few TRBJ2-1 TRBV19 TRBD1 CASSIRDSSNNEQFF TGTGCCAGTAGTATCCGGGACAGCAGCAACAATGAGCAGTTCTTC
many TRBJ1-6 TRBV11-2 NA CASSLDVVGVGDSPLHF TGTGCCAGCAGCTTAGATGTAGTAGGGGTGGGCGATTCACCCCTCCACTTT
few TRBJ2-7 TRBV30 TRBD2 CASSPRILSGGTYEQYF TGTGCCAGTAGCCCCCGGATTCTAAGCGGGGGGACCTACGAGCAGTACTTC
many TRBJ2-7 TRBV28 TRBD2 CASTLGRAYRHREIDEQYF TGTGCCAGCACCCTTGGGAGGGCCTATCGGCATCGGGAGATCGACGAGCAGTACTTC
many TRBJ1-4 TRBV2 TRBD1 CASSVGQGAGEKLFF TGTGCCAGCAGTGTCGGACAGGGGGCGGGTGAAAAACTGTTTTTT
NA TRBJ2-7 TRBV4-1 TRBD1 CASSHATGDEQYF TGCGCCAGCAGCCACGCGACAGGGGACGAGCAGTACTTC
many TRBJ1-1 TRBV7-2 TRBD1 CASSRTGDTEAFF TGTGCCAGCAGCCGTACAGGGGACACTGAAGCTTTCTTT
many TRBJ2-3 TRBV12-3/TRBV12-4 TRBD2 CASRSRRGGTTDTQYF TGTGCCAGCAGGTCCAGGCGGGGGGGGACCACAGATACGCAGTATTTT
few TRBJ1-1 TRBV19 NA CASSIGPDLMTEAFF TGTGCCAGTAGTATCGGGCCTGACCTTATGACTGAAGCTTTCTTT
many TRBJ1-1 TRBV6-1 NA CASSEGPPTLNTEAFF TGTGCCAGCAGTGAAGGACCTCCAACACTAAACACTGAAGCTTTCTTT
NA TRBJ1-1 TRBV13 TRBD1 CATSRGTGVNEAFF TGTGCCACCAGCAGAGGCACAGGGGTTAATGAAGCTTTCTTT
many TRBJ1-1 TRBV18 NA CASSPSGALNTEAFF TGTGCCAGCTCACCTTCCGGGGCCTTGAACACTGAAGCTTTCTTT
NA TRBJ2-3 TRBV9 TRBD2 CASSVEGLAGGDTDTQYF TGTGCCAGCAGCGTAGAAGGGCTAGCGGGAGGGGACACAGATACGCAGTATTTT
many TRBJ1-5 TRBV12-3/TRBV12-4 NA CASSPRSNQPQHF TGTGCCAGCAGTCCAAGGAGCAATCAGCCCCAGCATTTT
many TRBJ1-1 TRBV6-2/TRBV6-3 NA CASRPADRGLMNTEAFF TGTGCCAGCAGACCCGCCGATAGGGGACTAATGAACACTGAAGCTTTCTTT
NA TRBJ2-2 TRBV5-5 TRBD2 CASSFGGAGTGELFF TGTGCCAGCAGCTTCGGGGGGGCCGGCACCGGGGAGCTGTTTTTT
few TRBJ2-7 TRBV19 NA CASRSRSEQYF TGTGCCAGTAGGAGTCGTAGCGAGCAGTACTTC
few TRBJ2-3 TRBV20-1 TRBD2 CSARTSGAGTQYF TGCAGTGCGAGGACTAGCGGGGCGGGTACGCAGTATTTT
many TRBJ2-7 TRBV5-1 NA CASSERPNYYEQYF TGCGCCAGCTCAGAGCGCCCCAATTACTACGAGCAGTACTTC
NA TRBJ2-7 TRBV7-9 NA CASSYLDLRYNEQYF TGTGCCAGCAGCTACCTCGATTTGCGATACAATGAGCAGTACTTC
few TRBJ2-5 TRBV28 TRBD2 CASSFTSGAYQETQYF TGTGCCAGCAGTTTCACTAGCGGGGCTTACCAAGAGACCCAGTACTTC
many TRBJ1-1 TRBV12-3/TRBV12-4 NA CASSWGGGAWTEAFF TGTGCCAGCAGTTGGGGGGGAGGGGCTTGGACTGAAGCTTTCTTT
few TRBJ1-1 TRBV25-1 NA CASSGTAPLNTEAFF TGTGCCAGCAGTGGGACAGCCCCCTTGAACACTGAAGCTTTCTTT
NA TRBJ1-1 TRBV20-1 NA CSAQGGGGTEAFF TGCAGTGCTCAAGGGGGTGGGGGCACTGAAGCTTTCTTT
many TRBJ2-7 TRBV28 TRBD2 CASTNGGRSAEQYF TGTGCCAGCACGAACGGCGGGAGATCGGCCGAGCAGTACTTC
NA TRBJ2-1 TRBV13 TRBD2 CASSTTTSGGTQGNEQFF TGTGCCAGCAGCACAACGACTAGCGGGGGGACGCAGGGCAATGAGCAGTTCTTC
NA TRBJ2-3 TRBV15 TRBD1 CATSRDRGRTDTQYF TGTGCCACCAGCAGGGACAGGGGGCGGACAGATACGCAGTATTTT
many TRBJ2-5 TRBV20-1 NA CSASGLAETQYF TGCAGTGCTAGCGGGCTAGCGGAGACCCAGTACTTC